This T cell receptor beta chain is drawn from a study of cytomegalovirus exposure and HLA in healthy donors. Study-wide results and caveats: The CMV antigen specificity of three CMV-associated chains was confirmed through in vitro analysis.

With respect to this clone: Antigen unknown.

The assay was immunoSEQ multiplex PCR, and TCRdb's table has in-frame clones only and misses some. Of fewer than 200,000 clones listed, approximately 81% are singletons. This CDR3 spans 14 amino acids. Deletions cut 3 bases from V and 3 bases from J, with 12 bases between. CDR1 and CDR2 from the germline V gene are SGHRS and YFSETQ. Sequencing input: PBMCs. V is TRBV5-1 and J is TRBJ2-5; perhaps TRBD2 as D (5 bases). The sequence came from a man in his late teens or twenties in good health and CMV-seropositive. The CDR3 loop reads CASSSRGFEETQYF. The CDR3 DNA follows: TGCGCCAGCAGCTCTCGCGGGTTTGAAGAGACCCAGTACTTC.